The T cell receptor beta chain described here comes from a study of T cells in Graves' hyperthyroidism and ophthalmopathy. There were TCR beta CDR3 regions amplified from RNA transcripts. An initial round of RT-PCR targeting the TCR CDR3 relied on the HTBI primer set. TCRdb passed the multiplex PCR reads through MiXCR, listing each CDR3 protein once. Here the sample spans 350,000 to 400,000 distinct CDR3 sequences, about 15% being singletons. V gave up 0 bases and J gave up 10 bases, with 11 bases separating them. This CDR3 has 13 residues. The germline V gene has CDR1 SGHRS and CDR2 YFSETQ. This sample holds PBMCs from less than 13 ml fresh peripheral blood.

J is TRBJ1-5 and V is TRBV5-1; maybe TRBD1 (6 bases). What was sequenced was blood. This TCR derives from a woman aged 55-75 years with Graves' hyperthyroidism. The CDR3 DNA reads TGCGCCAGCAGCTTGGTGGGGGGCGTACCCCAGCATTTT. Its translation: CASSLVGGVPQHF.